This T cell receptor (beta chain) was identified in a study of T cells in Graves' hyperthyroidism and ophthalmopathy. Across the study: The initial diagnosis was the point when peripheral blood was collected, ahead of any treatment.

Amplification yielded TCR beta CDR3 regions, with RNA transcripts as the source. HTBI primers were employed in a first-round RT-PCR of the TCR CDR3. One entry per CDR3 protein, called by TCRdb with MiXCR from the multiplex PCR reads. The sample lists 350,000 to 400,000 distinct CDR3 sequences, 15% to 20% occurring once. This clonotype appeared many times. CDR1 is SNHLY and CDR2 is FYNNEI in the germline V gene. The CDR3 extends over 10 amino acids. V lost 11 bases and J lost 6, with 11 bases in between. Each diagnosis was grounded in clinical symptoms, serum thyroxine and TRAb, thyroid ultrasound, and orbital computed tomography. More than 9.5 ml fresh peripheral blood yielded the PBMCs.

This clonotype originated in a young man with Graves' ophthalmopathy. Input material: blood. The J gene is TRBJ2-7, the V gene TRBV2, with D perhaps TRBD2 (6 bases). DNA for the CDR3: TGTGCCGGAGGGGAATTCGAGCAGTACTTC. As protein: CAGGEFEQYF.